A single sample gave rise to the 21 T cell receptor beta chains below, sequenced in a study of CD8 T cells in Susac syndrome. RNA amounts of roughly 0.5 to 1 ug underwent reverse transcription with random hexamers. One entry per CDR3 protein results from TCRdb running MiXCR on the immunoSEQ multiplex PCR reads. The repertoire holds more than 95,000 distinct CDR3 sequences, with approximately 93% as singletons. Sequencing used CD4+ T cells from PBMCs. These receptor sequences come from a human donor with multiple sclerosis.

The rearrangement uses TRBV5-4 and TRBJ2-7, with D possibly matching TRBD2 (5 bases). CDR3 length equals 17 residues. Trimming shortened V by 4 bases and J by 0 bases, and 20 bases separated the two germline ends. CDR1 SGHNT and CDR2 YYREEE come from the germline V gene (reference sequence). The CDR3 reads CASSPVRGGPSSYEQYF. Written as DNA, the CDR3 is TGTGCCAGCAGCCCGGTCCGGGGTGGGCCTAGCTCCTACGAGCAGTACTTC. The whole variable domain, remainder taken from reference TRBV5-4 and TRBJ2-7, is ETGVTQSPTHLIKTRGQQVTLRCSSQSGHNTVSWYQQALGQGPQFIFQYYREEENGRGNFPPRFSGLQFPNYSSELNVNALELDDSALYLCASSPVRGGPSSYEQYFGPGTRLTVT.

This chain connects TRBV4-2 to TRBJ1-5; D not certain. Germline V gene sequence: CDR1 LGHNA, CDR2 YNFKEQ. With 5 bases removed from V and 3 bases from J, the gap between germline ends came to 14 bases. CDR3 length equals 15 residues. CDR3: CASSDIVGNNQPQHF. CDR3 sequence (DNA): TGTGCCAGCAGCGACATAGTAGGGAACAATCAGCCCCAGCATTTT.

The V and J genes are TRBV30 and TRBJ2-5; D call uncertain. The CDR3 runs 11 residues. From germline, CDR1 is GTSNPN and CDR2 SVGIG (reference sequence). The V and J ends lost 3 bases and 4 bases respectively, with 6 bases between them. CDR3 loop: CAWRRTETQYF. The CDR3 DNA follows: TGTGCCTGGAGACGGACAGAGACCCAGTACTTC.

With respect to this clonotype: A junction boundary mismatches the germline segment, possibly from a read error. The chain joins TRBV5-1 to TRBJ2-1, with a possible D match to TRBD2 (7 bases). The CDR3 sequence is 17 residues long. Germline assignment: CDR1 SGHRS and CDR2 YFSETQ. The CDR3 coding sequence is TGCGCCAGCAGCCGACAGTCTGGGGGGGGGCCCTACAATGGGCAGTTCTTC. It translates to CASSRQSGGGPYNGQFF.

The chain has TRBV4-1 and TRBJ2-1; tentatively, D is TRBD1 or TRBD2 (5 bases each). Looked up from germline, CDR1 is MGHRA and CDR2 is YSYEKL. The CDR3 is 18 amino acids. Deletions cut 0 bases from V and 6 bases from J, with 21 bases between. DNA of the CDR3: TGCGCCAGCAGCCAAGACGTCAGGTGGGGACGTAAAGGCAATGAGCAGTTCTTC. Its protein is CASSQDVRWGRKGNEQFF.

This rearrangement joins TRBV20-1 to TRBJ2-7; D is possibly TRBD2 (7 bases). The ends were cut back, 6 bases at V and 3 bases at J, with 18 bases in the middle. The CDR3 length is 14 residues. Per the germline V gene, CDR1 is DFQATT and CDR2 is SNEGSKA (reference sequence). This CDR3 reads CSASGGAASYEQYF. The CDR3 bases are TGCAGTGCCAGTGGGGGGGCAGCCAGCTACGAGCAGTACTTC.

The CDR3, as DNA: TGTGCCAGCAGTTTAGCGCAGGGCAGGGCAAACGAGCAGTACTTC. Translation: CASSLAQGRANEQYF. This rearrangement joins TRBV12-3 or TRBV12-4 to TRBJ2-7, with a possible D match to TRBD1 (5 bases). The V end lost 0 bases, the J end lost 5 bases, and 14 bases lay between the germline ends. CDR3 length: 15 residues.

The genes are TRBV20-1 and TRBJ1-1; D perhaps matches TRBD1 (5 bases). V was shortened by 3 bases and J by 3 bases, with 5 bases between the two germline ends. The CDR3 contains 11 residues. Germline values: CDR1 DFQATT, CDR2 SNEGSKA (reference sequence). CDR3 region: CSARGDTEAFF. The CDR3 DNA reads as TGCAGTGCTAGGGGGGACACTGAAGCTTTCTTT.

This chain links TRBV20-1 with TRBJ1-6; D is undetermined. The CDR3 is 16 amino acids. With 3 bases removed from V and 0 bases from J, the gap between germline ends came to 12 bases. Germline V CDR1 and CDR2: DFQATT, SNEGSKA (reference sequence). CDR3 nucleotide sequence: TGCAGTGCTAGGGGCCGGTTTTCCTCCTATAATTCACCCCTCCACTTT. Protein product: CSARGRFSSYNSPLHF.

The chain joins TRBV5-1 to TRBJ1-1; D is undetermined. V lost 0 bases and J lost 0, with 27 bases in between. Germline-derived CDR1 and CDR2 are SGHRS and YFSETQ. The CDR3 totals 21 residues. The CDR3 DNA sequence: TGCGCCAGCAGCTTGGGGCCCCACTCAGACTGGGCTAAACGCATGAACACTGAAGCTTTCTTT. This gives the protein CASSLGPHSDWAKRMNTEAFF.

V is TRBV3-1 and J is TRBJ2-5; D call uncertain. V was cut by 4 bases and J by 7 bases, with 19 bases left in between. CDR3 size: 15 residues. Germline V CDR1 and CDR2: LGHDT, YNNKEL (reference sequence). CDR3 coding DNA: TGTGCCAGCAGCCCCCTTTCAAGGGTGCCAACGACCCAGTACTTC. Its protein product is CASSPLSRVPTTQYF.

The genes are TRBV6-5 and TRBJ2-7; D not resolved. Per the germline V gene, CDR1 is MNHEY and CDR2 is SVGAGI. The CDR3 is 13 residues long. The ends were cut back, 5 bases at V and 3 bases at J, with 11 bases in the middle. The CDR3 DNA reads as TGTGCCAGCAGTGCGCCGGGCCTCTACGAGCAGTACTTC. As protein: CASSAPGLYEQYF.

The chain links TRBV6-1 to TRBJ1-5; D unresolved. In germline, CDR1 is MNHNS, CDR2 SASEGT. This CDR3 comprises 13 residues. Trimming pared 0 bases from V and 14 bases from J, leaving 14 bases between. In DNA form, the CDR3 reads TGTGCCAGCAGTGAAGCTACAAAGGCCCCCGAGCATTTT. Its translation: CASSEATKAPEHF.

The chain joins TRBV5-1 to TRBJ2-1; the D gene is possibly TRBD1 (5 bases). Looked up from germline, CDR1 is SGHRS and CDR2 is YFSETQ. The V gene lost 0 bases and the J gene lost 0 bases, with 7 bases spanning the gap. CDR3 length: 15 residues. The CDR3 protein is CASSLDRPSYNEQFF. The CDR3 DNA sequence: TGCGCCAGCAGCTTGGACAGGCCCTCCTACAATGAGCAGTTCTTC. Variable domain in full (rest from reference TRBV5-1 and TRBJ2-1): KAGVTQTPRYLIKTRGQQVTLSCSPISGHRSVSWYQQTPGQGLQFLFEYFSETQRNKGNFPGRFSGRQFSNSRSEMNVSTLELGDSALYLCASSLDRPSYNEQFFGPGTRLTVL.

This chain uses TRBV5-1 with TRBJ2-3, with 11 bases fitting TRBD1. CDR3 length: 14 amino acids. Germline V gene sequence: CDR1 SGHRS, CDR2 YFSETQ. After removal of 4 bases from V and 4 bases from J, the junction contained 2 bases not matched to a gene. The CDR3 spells CASSRTGGPDTQYF. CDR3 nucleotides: TGCGCCAGCAGCAGGACAGGGGGCCCAGATACGCAGTATTTT.

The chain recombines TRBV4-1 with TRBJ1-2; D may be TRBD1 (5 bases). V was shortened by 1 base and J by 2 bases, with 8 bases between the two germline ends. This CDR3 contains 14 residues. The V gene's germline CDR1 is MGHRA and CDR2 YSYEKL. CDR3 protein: CASSQAPGNYGYTF. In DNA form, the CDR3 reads TGCGCCAGCAGCCAAGCTCCAGGGAACTATGGCTACACCTTC.

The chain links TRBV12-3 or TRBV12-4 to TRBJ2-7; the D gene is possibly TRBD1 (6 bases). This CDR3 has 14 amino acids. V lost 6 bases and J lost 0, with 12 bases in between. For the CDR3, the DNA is TGTGCCAGCAGCCGGGACATCTACTCCTACGAGCAGTACTTC. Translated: CASSRDIYSYEQYF.

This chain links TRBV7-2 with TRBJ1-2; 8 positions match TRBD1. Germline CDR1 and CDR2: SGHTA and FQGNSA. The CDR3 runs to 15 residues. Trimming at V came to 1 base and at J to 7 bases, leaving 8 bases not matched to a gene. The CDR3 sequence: CASSLGSGTGGGYTF. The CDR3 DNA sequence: TGTGCCAGCAGCTTAGGTTCAGGGACAGGAGGTGGCTACACCTTC.

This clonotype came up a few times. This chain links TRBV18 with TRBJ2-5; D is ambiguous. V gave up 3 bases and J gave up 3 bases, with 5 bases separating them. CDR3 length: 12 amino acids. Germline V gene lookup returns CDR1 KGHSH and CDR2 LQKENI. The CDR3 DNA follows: TGTGCCAGCTCACCCTTAGAAGAGACCCAGTACTTC. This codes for CASSPLEETQYF.

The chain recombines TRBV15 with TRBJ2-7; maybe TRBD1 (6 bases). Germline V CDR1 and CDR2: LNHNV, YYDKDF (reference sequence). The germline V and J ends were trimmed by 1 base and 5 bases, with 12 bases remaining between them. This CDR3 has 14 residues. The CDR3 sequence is CATSRAQGYDEQYF. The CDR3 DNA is TGTGCCACCAGCAGAGCTCAGGGGTACGACGAGCAGTACTTC.

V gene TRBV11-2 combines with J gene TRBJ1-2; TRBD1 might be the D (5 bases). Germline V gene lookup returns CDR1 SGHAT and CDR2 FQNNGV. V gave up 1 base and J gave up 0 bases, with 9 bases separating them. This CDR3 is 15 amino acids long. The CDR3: CASSLVGDANYGYTF. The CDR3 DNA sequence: TGTGCCAGCAGCTTAGTGGGGGACGCTAACTATGGCTACACCTTC. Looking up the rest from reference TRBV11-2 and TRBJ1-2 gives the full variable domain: EAGVAQSPRYKIIEKRQSVAFWCNPISGHATLYWYQQILGQGPKLLIQFQNNGVVDDSQLPKDRFSAERLKGVDSTLKIQPAKLEDSAVYLCASSLVGDANYGYTFGSGTRLTVV.